Sequencing of this T cell receptor (beta chain) was carried out in a study of Graves' ophthalmopathy and Graves' hyperthyroidism. Fresh peripheral blood, over 9.5 ml, was the PBMC source. From RNA, the CDR3 regions of TCR beta chains were amplified and sequenced. In the first round, RT-PCR was carried out with HTBI primers, and a multiplex PCR formed the second round. MiXCR was run by TCRdb on the multiplex PCR reads, yielding one entry per CDR3 protein. The data contain fewer than 650,000 distinct CDR3 sequences, roughly 20% of them seen just once; the ten biggest clones take up more than 5.5%. CDR1 SGHDN and CDR2 FVKESK come from the germline V gene. V trimming: 4 bases; J trimming: 5 bases; junction bases outside the gene matches: 23. The CDR3 extends over 22 amino acids.

The sequence was obtained from a woman between 18 and 29 years old with stable Graves' hyperthyroidism. Some clones in this sample may be carry-over from other donors' samples. The chain couples TRBV14 to TRBJ2-7; 16 bases fit TRBD2. The sample comprised peripheral blood. DNA of the CDR3: TGTGCCAGCAGCCTCCCCCGTTATGGGACTAGCGGGGGGGGGCGAGTTGAAAACGAGCAGTACTTC. Amino acid sequence: CASSLPRYGTSGGGRVENEQYF.